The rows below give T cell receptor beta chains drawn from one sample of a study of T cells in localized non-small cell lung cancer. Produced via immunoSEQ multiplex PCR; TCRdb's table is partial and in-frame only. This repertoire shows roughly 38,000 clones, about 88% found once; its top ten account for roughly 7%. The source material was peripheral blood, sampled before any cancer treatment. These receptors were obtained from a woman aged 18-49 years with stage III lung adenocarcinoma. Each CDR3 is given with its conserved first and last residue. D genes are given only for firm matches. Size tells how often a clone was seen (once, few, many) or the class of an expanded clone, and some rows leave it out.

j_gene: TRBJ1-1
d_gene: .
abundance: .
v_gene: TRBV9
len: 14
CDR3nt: TGTGCCAGCAGCGTAGCCCAAGGGGGCACTGAAGCTTTCTTT
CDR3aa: CASSVAQGGTEAFF

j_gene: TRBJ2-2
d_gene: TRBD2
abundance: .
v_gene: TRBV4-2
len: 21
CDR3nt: TGTGCCAGCAGCCAAGCCCTCCTCCCGGGACTAGCGGGGGGCGGGGCCGGGGAGCTGTTTTTT
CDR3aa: CASSQALLPGLAGGGAGELFF

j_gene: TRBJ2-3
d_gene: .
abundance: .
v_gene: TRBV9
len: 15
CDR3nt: TGTGCCAGCAGCGTCACAGCCAGAACCACAGATACGCAGTATTTT
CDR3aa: CASSVTARTTDTQYF

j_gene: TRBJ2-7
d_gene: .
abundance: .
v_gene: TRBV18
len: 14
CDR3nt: TGTGCCAGCTCAACCGGACCGGCCACCTACGAGCAGTACTTC
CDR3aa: CASSTGPATYEQYF

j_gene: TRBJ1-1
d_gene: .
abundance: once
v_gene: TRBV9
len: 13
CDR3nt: TGTGCCAGCAGCGTATCGGGAGAGGCTGAAGCTTTCTTT
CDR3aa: CASSVSGEAEAFF

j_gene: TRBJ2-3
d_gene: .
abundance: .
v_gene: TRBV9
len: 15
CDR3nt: TGTGCCAGCAGCCCCGTTTGGGCAAGCACAGATACGCAGTATTTT
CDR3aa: CASSPVWASTDTQYF

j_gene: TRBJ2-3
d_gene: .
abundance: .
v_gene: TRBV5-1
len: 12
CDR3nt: TGCGCCAGCAGCCCGGACGCAGATACGCAGTATTTT
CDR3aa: CASSPDADTQYF

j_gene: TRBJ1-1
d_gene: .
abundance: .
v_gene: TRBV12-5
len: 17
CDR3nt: TGTGCTAGTGGTCTACAGGCAAGGCGGAGTATGAACACTGAAGCTTTCTTT
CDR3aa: CASGLQARRSMNTEAFF

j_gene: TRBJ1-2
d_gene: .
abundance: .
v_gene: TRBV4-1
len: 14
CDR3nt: TGCGCCAGCAGCCAGGGGGACGGGAGCTATGGCTACACCTTC
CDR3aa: CASSQGDGSYGYTF

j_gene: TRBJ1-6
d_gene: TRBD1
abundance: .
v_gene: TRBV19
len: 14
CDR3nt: TGTGCCAGTAGACTGGGACAGCCTAATTCACCCCTCCACTTT
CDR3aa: CASRLGQPNSPLHF

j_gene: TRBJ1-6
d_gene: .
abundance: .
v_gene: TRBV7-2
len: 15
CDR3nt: TGTGCCAGCAGACCCCCCGGGACATATAATTCACCCCTCCACTTT
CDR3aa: CASRPPGTYNSPLHF

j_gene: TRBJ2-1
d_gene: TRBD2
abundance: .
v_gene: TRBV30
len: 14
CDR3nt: TGTGCCTGGACCGGGACTAGTTTTTTCAATGAGCAGTTCTTC
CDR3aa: CAWTGTSFFNEQFF

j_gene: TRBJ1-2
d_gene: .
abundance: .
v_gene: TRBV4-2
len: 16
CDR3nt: TGTGCCAGCAGCCAAGATAGGAACAGCCCTAACTATGGCTACACCTTC
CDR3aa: CASSQDRNSPNYGYTF

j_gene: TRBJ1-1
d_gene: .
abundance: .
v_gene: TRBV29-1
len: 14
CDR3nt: TGCAGCGTCAGGATTAGGGTCAATCGGACTGAAGCTTTCTTT
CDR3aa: CSVRIRVNRTEAFF

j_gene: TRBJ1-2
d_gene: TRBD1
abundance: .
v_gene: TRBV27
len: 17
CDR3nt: TGTGCCAGCAGTCGCCTAGGGACAGGGGAGGATGGCTATGGCTACACCTTC
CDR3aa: CASSRLGTGEDGYGYTF

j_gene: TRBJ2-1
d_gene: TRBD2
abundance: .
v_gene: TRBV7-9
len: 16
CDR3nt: TGTGCCAGCAGCTTTGTGGGGACTAGCGGTGTAAATGAGCAGTTCTTC
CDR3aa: CASSFVGTSGVNEQFF

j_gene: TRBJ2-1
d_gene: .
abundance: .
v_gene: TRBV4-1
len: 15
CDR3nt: TGCGCCAGCAGCCAAGGGTATGGCGAGGATGATGAGCAGTTCTTC
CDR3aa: CASSQGYGEDDEQFF

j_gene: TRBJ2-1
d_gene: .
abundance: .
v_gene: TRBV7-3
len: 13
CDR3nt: TGTGCCAGCAGCTTAGGGGTAACGGATGAGCAGTTCTTC
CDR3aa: CASSLGVTDEQFF

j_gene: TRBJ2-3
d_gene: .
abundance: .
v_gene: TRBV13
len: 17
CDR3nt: TGTGCCAGCAGCTTAGAACGACGGTGGACTAGCACAGATACGCAGTATTTT
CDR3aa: CASSLERRWTSTDTQYF

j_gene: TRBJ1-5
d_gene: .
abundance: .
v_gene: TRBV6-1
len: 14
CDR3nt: TGTGCCAGCAGTGCGACAGGAGGCAATCAGCCCCAGCATTTT
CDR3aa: CASSATGGNQPQHF

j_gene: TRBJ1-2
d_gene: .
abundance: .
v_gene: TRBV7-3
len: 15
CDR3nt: TGTGCCAGCAGCTTAACGGGGTCAGGGGACTATGGCTACACCTTC
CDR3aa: CASSLTGSGDYGYTF

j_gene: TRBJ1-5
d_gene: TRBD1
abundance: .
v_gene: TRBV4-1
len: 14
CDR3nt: TGCGCCAGCAGCAGACAGGGAGGAGATCAGCCCCAGCATTTT
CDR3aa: CASSRQGGDQPQHF

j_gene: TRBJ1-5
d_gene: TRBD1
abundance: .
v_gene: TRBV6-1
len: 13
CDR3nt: TGTGCCAGCACTGGACAGGTCAATCAGCCCCAGCATTTT
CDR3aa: CASTGQVNQPQHF

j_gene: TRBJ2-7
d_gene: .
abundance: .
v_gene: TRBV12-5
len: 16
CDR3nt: TGTGCTAGTGGTTTGAACAGGGTTGGGGGGACCTACGAGCAGTACTTC
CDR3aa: CASGLNRVGGTYEQYF

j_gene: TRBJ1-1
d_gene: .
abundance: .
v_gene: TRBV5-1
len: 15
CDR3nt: TGCGCCAGCAGCTTAACAGGGCGAGGGAACACTGAAGCTTTCTTT
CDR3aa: CASSLTGRGNTEAFF

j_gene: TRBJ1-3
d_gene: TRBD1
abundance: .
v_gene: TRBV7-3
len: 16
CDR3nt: TGTGCCAGCAGCCCTTCCGGGACAGGGGGATCAGGCACCATATATTTT
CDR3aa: CASSPSGTGGSGTIYF

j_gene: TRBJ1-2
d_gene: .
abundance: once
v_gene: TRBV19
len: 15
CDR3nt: TGTGCCAGTAGTATAGTCGGGACGGAGTACTATGGCTACACCTTC
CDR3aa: CASSIVGTEYYGYTF

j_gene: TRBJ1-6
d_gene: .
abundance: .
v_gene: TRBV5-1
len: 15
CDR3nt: TGCGCCAGCAGCCCAACAGGGTCCTCAGATTCGGCCCTCCACTTT
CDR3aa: CASSPTGSSDSALHF

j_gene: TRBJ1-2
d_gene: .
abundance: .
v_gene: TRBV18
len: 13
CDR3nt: TGTGCCAGCTCACCCGAGGGGATCCGTGGCTACACCTTC
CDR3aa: CASSPEGIRGYTF

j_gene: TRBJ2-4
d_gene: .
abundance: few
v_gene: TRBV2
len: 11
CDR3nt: TGTGCCAGCCTGAGTTCGGGAACTCAGTACTTC
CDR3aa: CASLSSGTQYF

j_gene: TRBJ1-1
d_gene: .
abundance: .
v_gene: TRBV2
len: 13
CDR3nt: TGTGCCAGCCCCGAAGGGGGGAACACTGAAGCTTTCTTT
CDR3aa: CASPEGGNTEAFF

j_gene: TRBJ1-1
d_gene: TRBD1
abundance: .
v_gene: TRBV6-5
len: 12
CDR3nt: TGTGCCAGCAGTTATCTCAGGGGGGAAGCTTTCTTT
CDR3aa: CASSYLRGEAFF

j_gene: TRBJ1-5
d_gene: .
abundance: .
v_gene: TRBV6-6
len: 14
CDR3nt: TGTGCCAGCAGTTACAGGGACGGCCATCAGCCCCAGCATTTT
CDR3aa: CASSYRDGHQPQHF

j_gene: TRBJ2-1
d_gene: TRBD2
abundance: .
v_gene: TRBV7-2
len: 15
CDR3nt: TGTGCCAGCAGCCCATGGACTAGCGGGGGGAGTGAGCAGTTCTTC
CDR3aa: CASSPWTSGGSEQFF

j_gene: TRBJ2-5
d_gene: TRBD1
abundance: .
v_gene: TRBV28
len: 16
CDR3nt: TGTGCCAGCAGTCCGGGACAGGGTCTACCAGGAGAGACCCAGTACTTC
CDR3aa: CASSPGQGLPGETQYF

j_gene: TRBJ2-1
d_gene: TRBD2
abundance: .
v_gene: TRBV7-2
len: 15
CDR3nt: TGTGCCAGCAGCCAGATAGCGGGGGGGCACAATGAGCAGTTCTTC
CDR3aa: CASSQIAGGHNEQFF

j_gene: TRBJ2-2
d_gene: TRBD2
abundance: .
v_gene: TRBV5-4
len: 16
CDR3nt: TGTGCCAGCAGCCCTAGCGGGGGGGCGAGCACCGGGGAGCTGTTTTTT
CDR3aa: CASSPSGGASTGELFF

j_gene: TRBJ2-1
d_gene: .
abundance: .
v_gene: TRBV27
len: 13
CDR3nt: TGTGCCAGCACCTGGGGGCTAGGGGGTGAGCAGTTCTTC
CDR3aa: CASTWGLGGEQFF

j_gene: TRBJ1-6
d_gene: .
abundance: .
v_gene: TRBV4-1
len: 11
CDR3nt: TGCGCCAGCAGCCAAGGACAGGAGGGCCACTTT
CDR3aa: CASSQGQEGHF

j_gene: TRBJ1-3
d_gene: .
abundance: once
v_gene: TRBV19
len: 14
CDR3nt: TGTGCCAGTAGTATTGACAGCTCTGGAAACACCATATATTTT
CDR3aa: CASSIDSSGNTIYF

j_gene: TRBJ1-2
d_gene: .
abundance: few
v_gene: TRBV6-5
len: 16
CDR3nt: TGTGCCAGCAGTTACTCACGGGCAGGGGTATTGGACGGCTACACCTTC
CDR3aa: CASSYSRAGVLDGYTF

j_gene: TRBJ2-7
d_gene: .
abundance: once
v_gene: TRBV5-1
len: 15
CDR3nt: TGCGCCAGCAGCTTGGGGGACGGTGGAAATGACGAGCAGTACTTC
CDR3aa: CASSLGDGGNDEQYF

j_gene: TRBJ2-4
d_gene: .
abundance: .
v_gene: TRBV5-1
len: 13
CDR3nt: TGCGCCAGCAGCATGGAAGCCAAAAACATTCAGTACTTC
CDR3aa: CASSMEAKNIQYF

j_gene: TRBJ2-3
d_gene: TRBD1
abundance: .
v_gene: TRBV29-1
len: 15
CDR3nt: TGCAGCGTTGGGGGACAGGGGGCAGGAACAGATACGCAGTATTTT
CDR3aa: CSVGGQGAGTDTQYF

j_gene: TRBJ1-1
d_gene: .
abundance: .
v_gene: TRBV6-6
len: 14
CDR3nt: TGTGCCAGCAGTTACGTACAAAAGAACACTGAAGCTTTCTTT
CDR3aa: CASSYVQKNTEAFF

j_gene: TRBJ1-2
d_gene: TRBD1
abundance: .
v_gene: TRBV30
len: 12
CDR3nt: TGTGCCTGGAGTGAAACAGGGGGTGGCTACACCTTC
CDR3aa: CAWSETGGGYTF

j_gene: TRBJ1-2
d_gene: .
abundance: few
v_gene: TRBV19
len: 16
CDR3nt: TGTGCCAGTAGTACGAGGGGACCGCCTTTTACTGGGGGCTACACCTTC
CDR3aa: CASSTRGPPFTGGYTF

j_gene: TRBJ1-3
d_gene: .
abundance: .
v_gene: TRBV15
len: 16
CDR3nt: TGTGCCACCAGCAGTGCCCCTTTCCCCTCTGGAAACACCATATATTTT
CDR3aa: CATSSAPFPSGNTIYF